What follows is one T cell receptor (beta chain) and its context. Antigen unknown. The data are from a study of long-term antiretroviral therapy in people with HIV. Findings of the study overall: Repertoire dominance by clones expanded before ART was seen at all time points.

Researchers ran immunoSEQ v3.0 at survey level. Per-sample TRB depth target: about 40,000-50,000 T-cell genomes. This table comes from immunoSEQ multiplex PCR, and its TCRdb copy is limited to in-frame clones, with some not included. The sample gives around 30,000 clones, about 85% of which show up once; about a tenth is in the top ten. There are 15 residues in the CDR3. Germline lookup yields CDR1 SGHNT and CDR2 YYREEE (reference sequence). Trimming removed 0 bases at V and 4 bases at J, with 13 bases between. The V call is TRBV5-4, the J call TRBJ1-2; no clear D. The source is a man aged 35-49 years with HIV. Sequenced material: unsorted PBMCs, taken 2.3 years after starting antiretroviral therapy. CDR3 nucleotide sequence: TGTGCCAGCAGCTTGGATTTCCTCCAAAGCTATGGCTACACCTTC. The encoded protein is CASSLDFLQSYGYTF.